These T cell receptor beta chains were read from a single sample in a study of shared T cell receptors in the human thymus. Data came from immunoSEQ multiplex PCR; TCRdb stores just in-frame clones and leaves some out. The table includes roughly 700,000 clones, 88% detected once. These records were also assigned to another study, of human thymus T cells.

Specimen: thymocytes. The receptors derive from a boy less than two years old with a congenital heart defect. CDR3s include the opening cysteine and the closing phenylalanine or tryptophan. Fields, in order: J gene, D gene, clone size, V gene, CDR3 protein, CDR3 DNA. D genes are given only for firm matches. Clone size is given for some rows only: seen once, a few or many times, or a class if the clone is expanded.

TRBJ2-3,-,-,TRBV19,CASSETPDPGDHTQYF,TGTGCCAGTAGTGAAACCCCGGATCCGGGGGATCATACGCAGTATTTT
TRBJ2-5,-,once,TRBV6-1,CASTSGETQYF,TGTGCCAGCACAAGCGGGGAGACCCAGTACTTC
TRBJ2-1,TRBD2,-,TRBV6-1,CASTLAGGPNEQFF,TGTGCCAGCACCCTAGCGGGAGGGCCAAATGAGCAGTTCTTC
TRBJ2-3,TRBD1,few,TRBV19,CASSTIRDRITDTQYF,TGTGCCAGTAGCACGATCCGGGACAGGATCACAGATACGCAGTATTTT
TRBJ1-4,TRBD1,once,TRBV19,CASGQGTTNEKLFF,TGTGCCAGTGGACAGGGAACTACTAATGAAAAACTGTTTTTT
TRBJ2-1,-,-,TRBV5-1,CASSQSSLVGGDEQFF,TGCGCCAGCAGCCAATCTAGCTTAGTAGGGGGGGATGAGCAGTTCTTC
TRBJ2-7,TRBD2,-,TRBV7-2,CASSVGTSGTVYEQYF,TGTGCCAGCAGCGTCGGGACTAGCGGGACGGTATACGAGCAGTACTTC
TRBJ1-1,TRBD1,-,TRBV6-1,CASSDTLDRGPNENTEAFF,TGTGCCAGCAGTGACACCTTGGACAGGGGACCTAACGAAAACACTGAAGCTTTCTTT
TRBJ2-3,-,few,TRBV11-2,CASSLRDTSTDTQYF,TGTGCCAGCAGCCTCCGGGACACTAGCACAGATACGCAGTATTTT
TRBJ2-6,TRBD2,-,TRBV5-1,CASWGGLFSGANVLTF,TGCGCCAGTTGGGGGGGACTCTTCTCTGGGGCCAACGTCCTGACTTTC
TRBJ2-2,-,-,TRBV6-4,CASSDFRGRVNTGELFF,TGTGCCAGCAGTGACTTTAGGGGCAGGGTAAATACCGGGGAGCTGTTTTTT
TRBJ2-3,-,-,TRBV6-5,CASSYIGGGTDTQYF,TGTGCCAGCAGTTATATTGGCGGTGGGACAGATACGCAGTATTTT
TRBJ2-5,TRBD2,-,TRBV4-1,CASSQAGTSQETQYF,TGCGCCAGCAGCCAAGCCGGGACTAGCCAAGAGACCCAGTACTTC
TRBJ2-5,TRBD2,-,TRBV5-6,CASSPAGLAGGQETQYF,TGTGCCAGCAGCCCTGCTGGGCTAGCGGGGGGACAAGAGACCCAGTACTTC
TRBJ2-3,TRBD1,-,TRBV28,CASSPRDRGITQVADTQYF,TGTGCCAGCAGCCCGAGGGACAGGGGGATTACACAGGTGGCAGATACGCAGTATTTT
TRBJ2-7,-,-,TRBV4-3,CASSQDQRRLSEQYF,TGCGCCAGCAGCCAAGATCAACGCCGCCTGAGCGAGCAGTACTTC
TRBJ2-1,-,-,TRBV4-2,CASSRWASVRQFF,TGTGCCAGCAGCCGGTGGGCCTCGGTGCGGCAGTTCTTC
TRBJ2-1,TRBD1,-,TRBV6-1,CASRGQGKVSEQFF,TGTGCCAGCAGAGGACAGGGTAAGGTCTCGGAGCAGTTCTTC
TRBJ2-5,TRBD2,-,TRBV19,CASRGRELAGTAQETQYF,TGTGCCAGTAGGGGACGGGAACTAGCGGGGACTGCACAAGAGACCCAGTACTTC
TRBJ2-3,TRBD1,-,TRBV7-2,CASSPRTGGHGTDTQYF,TGTGCCAGCAGCCCTAGGACAGGGGGCCATGGCACAGATACGCAGTATTTT
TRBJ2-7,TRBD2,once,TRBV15,CATSTAGAPPDEQYF,TGTGCCACCAGCACAGCGGGAGCCCCCCCGGACGAGCAGTACTTC
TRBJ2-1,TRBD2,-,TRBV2,CASSLTSGTYNEQFF,TGTGCCAGCAGTCTTACTAGCGGGACCTACAATGAGCAGTTCTTC
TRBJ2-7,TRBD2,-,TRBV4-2,CASSHRPTSAIYEQYF,TGTGCCAGCAGCCACCGGCCGACTAGCGCGATCTACGAGCAGTACTTC
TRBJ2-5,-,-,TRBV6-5,CASSPSRGQETQYF,TGTGCCAGCAGTCCCTCCAGGGGCCAAGAGACCCAGTACTTC
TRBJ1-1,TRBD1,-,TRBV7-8,CASSPIDGPGQVFLNTEAFF,TGTGCCAGCAGTCCTATAGACGGACCCGGACAGGTTTTTTTGAACACTGAAGCTTTCTTT
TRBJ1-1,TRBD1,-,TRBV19,CASRGQGVLDTEAFF,TGTGCCAGTAGAGGACAGGGGGTCCTAGACACTGAAGCTTTCTTT
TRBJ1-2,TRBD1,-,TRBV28,CASSPEFRSGGINYGYTF,TGTGCCAGCAGTCCGGAGTTTAGATCAGGGGGCATTAACTATGGCTACACCTTC